This T cell receptor (beta chain) comes out of a study of tumor-infiltrating lymphocytes in primary liver carcinoma. Whole-study context: Surgeons resected the patients' primary liver carcinomas.

Unsorted whole blood served as the source of blood RNA, and germline DNA was extracted as well. Priming with a constant-region primer yielded TCR beta cDNA from about 510 ng total RNA. Employing slightly modified ARM-PCR, three nested multiplex PCR rounds were run, and these gave rise to the TCR beta libraries. Researchers ran the first two PCR rounds for roughly 10 cycles each with TRBV1-TRBV30 forward primers and a C-beta reverse primer. TCRdb reprocessed the multiplex PCR reads with MiXCR, giving one entry per CDR3 protein. Of 300,000 to 400,000 distinct CDR3 sequences listed, 65% are singletons. As to this clonotype: Its specificity is not known. Since no conserved phenylalanine or tryptophan closes the CDR3, a read error is the likely cause.

The CDR3 runs to 14 residues. Looked up from germline, CDR1 is SGHAT and CDR2 is FQNNGV. Study observations and caveats: With p = 0.039, the top-250-clone fraction in tumors significantly exceeded that in blood.

The origin of this receptor is a man between 35 and 55 years old with primary liver carcinoma and hepatitis B virus infection. The rearrangement joins TRBV11-2 to TRBJ2-1; D gene ambiguous. Sequencing was done on a sample of peripheral blood. As DNA, the CDR3 is TGTGCCAACAGCAAGGCTGGAAATCGATCACCACAGTTCCTC. Its protein product is CANSKAGNRSPQFL.